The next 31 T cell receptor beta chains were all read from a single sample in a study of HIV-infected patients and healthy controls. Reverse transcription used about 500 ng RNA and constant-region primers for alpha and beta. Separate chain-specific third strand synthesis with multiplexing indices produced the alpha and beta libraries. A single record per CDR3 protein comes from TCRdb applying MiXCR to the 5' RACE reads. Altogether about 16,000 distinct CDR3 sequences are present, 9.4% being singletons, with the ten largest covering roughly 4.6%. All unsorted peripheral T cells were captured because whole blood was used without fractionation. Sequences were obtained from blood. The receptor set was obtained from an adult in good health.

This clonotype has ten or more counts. This chain's CDR3 is CAVFGADQETQYF. The CDR3 DNA is TGTGCCGTCTTCGGGGCGGACCAAGAGACCCAGTACTTC. The chain recombines TRBV6-5 with TRBJ2-5; D could derive from TRBD1 or TRBD2 (5 bases each). V was pared by 11 bases and J by 0 bases, with 13 bases between. The CDR3 totals 13 residues. Per the germline V gene, CDR1 is MNHEY and CDR2 is SVGAGI.

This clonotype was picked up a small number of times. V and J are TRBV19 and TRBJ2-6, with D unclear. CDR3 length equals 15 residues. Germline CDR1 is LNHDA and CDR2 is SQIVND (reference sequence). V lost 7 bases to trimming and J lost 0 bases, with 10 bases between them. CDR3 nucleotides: TGTGCCAGTAAAATCGAATACTCTGGGGCCAACGTCCTGACTTTC. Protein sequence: CASKIEYSGANVLTF. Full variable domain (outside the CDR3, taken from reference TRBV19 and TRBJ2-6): DGGITQSPKYLFRKEGQNVTLSCEQNLNHDAMYWYRQDPGQGLRLIYYSQIVNDFQKGDIAEGYSVSREKKESFPLTVTSAQKNPTAFYLCASKIEYSGANVLTFGAGSRLTVL.

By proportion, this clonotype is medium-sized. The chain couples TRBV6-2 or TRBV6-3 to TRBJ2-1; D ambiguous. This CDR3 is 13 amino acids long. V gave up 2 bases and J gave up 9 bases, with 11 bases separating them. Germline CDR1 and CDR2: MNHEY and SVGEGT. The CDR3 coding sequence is TGTGCCAGCAGTTACGTAAGGCAAGGTGAGCAGTTCTTC. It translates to CASSYVRQGEQFF.

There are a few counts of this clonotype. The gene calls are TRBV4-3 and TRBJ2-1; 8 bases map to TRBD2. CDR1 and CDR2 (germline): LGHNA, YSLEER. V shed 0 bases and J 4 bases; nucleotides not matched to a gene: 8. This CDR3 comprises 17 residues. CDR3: CASSQEWSGSRYNEQFF. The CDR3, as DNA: TGCGCCAGCAGCCAAGAATGGAGCGGGAGCCGATACAATGAGCAGTTCTTC.

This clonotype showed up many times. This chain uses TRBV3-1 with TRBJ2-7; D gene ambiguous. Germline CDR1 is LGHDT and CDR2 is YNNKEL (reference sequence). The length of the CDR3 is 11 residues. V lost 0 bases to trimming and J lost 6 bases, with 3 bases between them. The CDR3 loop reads CASSQESEQYF. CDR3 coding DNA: TGTGCCAGCAGCCAAGAATCCGAGCAGTACTTC.

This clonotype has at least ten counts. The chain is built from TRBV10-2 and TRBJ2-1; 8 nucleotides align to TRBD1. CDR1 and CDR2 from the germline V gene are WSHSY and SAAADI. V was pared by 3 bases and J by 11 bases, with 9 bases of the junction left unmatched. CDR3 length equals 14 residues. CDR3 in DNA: TGCGCCAGCAGTGACCGGACAGGGATCCTCCAGCAGTTCTTC. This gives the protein CASSDRTGILQQFF.

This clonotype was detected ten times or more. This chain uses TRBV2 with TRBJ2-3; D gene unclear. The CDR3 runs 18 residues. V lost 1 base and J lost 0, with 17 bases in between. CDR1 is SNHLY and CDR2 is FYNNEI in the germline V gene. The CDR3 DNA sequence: TGTGCCAGCAGTGAAGGTGTGGTGGCAGACGGAAGCACAGATACGCAGTATTTT. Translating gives CASSEGVVADGSTDTQYF.

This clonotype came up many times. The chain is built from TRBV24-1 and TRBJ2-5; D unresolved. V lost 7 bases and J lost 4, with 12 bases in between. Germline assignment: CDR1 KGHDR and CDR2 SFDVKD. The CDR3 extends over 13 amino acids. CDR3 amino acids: CATSAVPGETQYF. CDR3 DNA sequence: TGTGCCACCAGCGCGGTGCCTGGAGAGACCCAGTACTTC.

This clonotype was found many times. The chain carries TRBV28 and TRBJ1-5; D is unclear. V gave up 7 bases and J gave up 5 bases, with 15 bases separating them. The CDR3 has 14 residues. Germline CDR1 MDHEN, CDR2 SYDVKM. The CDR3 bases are TGTGCCAGCACAAACTATATAGACGATCAGCCCCAGCATTTT. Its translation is CASTNYIDDQPQHF.

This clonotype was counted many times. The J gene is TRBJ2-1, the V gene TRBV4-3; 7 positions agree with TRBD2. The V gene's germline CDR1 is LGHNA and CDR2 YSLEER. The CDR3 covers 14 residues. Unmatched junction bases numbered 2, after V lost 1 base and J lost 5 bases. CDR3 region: CASSQGTRDNEQFF. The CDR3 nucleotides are TGCGCCAGCAGCCAAGGGACTAGAGACAATGAGCAGTTCTTC.

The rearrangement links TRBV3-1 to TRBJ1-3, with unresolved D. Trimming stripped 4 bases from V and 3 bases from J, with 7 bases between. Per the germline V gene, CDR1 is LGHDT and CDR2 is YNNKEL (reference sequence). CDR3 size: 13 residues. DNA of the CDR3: TGTGCCAGCAGCCCCGGAGTTGGAAACACCATATATTTT. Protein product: CASSPGVGNTIYF.

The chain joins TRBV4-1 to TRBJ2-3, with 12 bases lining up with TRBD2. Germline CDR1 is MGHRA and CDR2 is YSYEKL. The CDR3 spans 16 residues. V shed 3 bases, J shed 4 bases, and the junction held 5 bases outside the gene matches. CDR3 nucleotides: TGCGCCAGCAGCCATCCTGGACTAGCGGGATCAGATACGCAGTATTTT. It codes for CASSHPGLAGSDTQYF.

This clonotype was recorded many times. CDR3 in amino acids: CASSENVGGYEQYV. The DNA of the CDR3 is TGTGCCAGCAGTGAAAATGTTGGGGGCTACGAGCAGTACGTC. The rearrangement uses TRBV6-1 and TRBJ2-7; TRBD1 or TRBD2 may be the D gene (5 bases each). The CDR3 loop spans 14 amino acids. V lost 2 bases and J lost 3, with 11 bases in between. Germline loops: CDR1 MNHNS, CDR2 SASEGT.

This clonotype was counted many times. The CDR3 reads CASSLKLYGSGNTIYF. The DNA for the CDR3 is TGTGCCAGCAGCTTGAAACTGTATGGTTCCGGAAACACCATATATTTT. This chain joins TRBV5-6 and TRBJ1-3; D is undetermined. Germline V gene sequence: CDR1 SGHDT, CDR2 YYEEEE. The V and J ends lost 1 base and 4 bases respectively, with 15 bases between them. The CDR3 totals 16 residues.

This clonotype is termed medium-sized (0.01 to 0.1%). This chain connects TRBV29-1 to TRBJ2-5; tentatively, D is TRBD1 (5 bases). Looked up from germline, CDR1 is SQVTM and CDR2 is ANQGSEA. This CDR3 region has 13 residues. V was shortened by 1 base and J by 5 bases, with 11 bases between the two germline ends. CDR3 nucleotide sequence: TGCAGCGTTGAAGTACAGGCCGAGGAGACCCAGTACTTC. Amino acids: CSVEVQAEETQYF.

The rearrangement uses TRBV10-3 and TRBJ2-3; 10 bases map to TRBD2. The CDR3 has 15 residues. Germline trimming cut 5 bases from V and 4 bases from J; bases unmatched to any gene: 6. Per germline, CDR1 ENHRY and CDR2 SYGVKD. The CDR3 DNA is TGTGCCATCAGTTTAGCGGGAGGTGAGGCAGATACGCAGTATTTT. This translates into CAISLAGGEADTQYF.

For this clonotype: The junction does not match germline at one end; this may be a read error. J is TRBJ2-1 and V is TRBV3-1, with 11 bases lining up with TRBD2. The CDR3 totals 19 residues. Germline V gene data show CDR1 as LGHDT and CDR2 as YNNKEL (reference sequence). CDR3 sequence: CASTQSRLTSGRFWNEQFF. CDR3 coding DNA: TGTGCCAGCACCCAAAGTCGCCTAACTAGCGGGAGATTTTGGAATGAGCAGTTCTTC.

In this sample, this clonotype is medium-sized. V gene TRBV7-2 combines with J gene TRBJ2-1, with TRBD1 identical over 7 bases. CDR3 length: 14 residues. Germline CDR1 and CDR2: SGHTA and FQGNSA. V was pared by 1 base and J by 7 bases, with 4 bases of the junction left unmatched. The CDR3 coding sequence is TGTGCCAGCAGCTTAGGTGGCAGGGGGAATGAGCAGTTCTTC. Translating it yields CASSLGGRGNEQFF. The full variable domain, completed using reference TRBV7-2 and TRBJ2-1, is GAGVSQSPSNKVTEKGKDVELRCDPISGHTALYWYRQSLGQGLEFLIYFQGNSAPDKSGLPSDRFSAERTGGSVSTLTIQRTQQEDSAVYLCASSLGGRGNEQFFGPGTRLTVL.

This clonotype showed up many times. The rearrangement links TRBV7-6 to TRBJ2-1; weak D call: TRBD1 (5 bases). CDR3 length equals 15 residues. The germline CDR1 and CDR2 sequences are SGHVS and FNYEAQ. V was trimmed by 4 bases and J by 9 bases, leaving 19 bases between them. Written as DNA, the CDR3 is TGTGCCAGCAGCTATGGGCAGGGTGAGTGGTCTGAGCAGTTCTTC. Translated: CASSYGQGEWSEQFF.

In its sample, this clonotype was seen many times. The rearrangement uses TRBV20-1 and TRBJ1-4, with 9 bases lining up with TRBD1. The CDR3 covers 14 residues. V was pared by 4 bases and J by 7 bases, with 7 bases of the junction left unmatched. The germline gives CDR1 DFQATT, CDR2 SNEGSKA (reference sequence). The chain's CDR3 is CSANGQGKSEKLFF. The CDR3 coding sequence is TGCAGTGCTAACGGACAGGGGAAGAGTGAAAAACTGTTTTTT.

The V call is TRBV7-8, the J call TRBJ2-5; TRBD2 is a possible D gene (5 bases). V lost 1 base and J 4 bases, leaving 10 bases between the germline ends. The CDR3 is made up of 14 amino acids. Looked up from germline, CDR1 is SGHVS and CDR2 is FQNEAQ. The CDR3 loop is CASSLGTGGETQYF. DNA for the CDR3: TGTGCCAGCAGCTTAGGTACTGGAGGAGAGACCCAGTACTTC.

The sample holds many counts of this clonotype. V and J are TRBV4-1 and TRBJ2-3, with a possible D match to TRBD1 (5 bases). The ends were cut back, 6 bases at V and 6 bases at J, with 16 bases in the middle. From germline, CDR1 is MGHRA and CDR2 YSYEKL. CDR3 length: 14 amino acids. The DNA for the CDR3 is TGCGCCAGCAGTCAGACAGCAGTCTTGGATACGCAGTATTTT. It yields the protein CASSQTAVLDTQYF.

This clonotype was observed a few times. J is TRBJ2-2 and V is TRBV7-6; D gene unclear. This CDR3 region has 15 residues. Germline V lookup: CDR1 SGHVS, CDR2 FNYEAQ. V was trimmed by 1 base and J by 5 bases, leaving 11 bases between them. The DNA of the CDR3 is TGTGCCAGCAGCTTAGGCTATGTATGGACCGGGGAGCTGTTTTTT. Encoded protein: CASSLGYVWTGELFF.

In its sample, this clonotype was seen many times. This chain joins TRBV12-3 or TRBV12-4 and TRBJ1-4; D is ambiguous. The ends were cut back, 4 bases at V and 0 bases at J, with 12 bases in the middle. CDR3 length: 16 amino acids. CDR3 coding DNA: TGTGCCAGCAGTTCCCTTCGGACTGCAACTAATGAAAAACTGTTTTTT. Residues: CASSSLRTATNEKLFF.

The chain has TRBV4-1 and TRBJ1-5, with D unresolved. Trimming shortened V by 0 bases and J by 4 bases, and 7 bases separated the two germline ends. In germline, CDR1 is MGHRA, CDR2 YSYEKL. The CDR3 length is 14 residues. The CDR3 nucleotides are TGCGCCAGCAGCCAAGATTACATTAATCAGCCCCAGCATTTT. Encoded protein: CASSQDYINQPQHF.

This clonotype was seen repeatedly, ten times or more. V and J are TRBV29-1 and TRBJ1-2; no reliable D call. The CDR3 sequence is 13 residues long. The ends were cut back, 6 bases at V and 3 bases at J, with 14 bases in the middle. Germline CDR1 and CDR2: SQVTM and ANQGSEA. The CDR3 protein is CSVLPLGDYGYTF. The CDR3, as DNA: TGCAGCGTCCTCCCATTAGGAGACTATGGCTACACCTTC.

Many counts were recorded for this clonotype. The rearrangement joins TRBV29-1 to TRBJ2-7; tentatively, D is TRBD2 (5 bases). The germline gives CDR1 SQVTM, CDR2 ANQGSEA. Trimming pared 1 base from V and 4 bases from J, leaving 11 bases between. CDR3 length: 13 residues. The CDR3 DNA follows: TGCAGCGTTGAAGTGGCGGGTTCGTACGAGCAGTACGTC. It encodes CSVEVAGSYEQYV.

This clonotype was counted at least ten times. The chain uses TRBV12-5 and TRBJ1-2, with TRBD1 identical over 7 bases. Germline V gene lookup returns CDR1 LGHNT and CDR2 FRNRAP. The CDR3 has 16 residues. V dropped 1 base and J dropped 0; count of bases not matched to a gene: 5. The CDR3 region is CASGLGRGLANYGYTF. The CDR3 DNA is TGTGCTAGTGGTTTGGGCAGGGGGTTAGCTAACTATGGCTACACCTTC.

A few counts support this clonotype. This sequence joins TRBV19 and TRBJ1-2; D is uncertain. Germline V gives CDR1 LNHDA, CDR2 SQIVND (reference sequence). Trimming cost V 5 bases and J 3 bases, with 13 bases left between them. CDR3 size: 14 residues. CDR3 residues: CASSWKTSDYGYTF. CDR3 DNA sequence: TGTGCCAGTAGTTGGAAGACATCGGACTATGGCTACACCTTC.

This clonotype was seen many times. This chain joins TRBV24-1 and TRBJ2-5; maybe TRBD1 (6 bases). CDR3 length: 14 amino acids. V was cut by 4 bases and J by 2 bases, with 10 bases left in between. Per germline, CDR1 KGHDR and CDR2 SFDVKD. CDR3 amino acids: CATSDYGQQETQYF. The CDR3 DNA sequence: TGTGCCACCAGTGACTATGGACAGCAAGAGACCCAGTACTTC.

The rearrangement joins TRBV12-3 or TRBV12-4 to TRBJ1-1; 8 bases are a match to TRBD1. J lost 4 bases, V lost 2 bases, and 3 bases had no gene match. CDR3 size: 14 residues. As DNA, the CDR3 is TGTGCCAGCAGTTTACAGGGGGCCGGCACTGAAGCTTTCTTT. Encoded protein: CASSLQGAGTEAFF.